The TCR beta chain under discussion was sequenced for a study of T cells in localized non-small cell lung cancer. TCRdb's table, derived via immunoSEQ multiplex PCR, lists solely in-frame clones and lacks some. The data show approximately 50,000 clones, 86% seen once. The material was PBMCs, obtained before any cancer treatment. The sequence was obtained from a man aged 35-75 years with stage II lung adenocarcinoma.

The CDR3 DNA reads TGTGCCAGCAGCCAAGATCAAGGGTACAGCCCATTCACAGATACGCAGTATTTT. It codes for CASSQDQGYSPFTDTQYF. This chain links TRBV14 with TRBJ2-3; D is uncertain. The CDR3 is 18 residues long. The germline V gene has CDR1 SGHDN and CDR2 FVKESK. Trimming pared 0 bases from V and 2 bases from J, leaving 18 bases between.